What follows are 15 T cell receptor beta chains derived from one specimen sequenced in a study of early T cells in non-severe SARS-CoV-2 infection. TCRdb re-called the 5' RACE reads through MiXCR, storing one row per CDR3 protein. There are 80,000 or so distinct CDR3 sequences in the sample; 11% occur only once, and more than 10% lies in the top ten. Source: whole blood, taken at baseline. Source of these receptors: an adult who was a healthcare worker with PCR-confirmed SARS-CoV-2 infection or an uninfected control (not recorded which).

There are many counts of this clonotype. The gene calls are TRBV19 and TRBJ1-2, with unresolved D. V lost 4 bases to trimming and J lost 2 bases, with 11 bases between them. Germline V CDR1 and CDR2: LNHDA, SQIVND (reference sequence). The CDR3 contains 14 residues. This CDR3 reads CASSKGLSNYGYTF. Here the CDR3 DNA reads TGTGCCAGTAGTAAAGGGTTGTCCAACTATGGCTACACCTTC.

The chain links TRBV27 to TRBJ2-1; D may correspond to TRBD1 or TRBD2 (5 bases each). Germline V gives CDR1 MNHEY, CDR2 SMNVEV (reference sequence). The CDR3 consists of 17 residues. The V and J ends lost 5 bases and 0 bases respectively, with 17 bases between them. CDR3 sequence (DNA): TGTGCCAGCAGTACCGCCGGGACGAAAGACTCCTACAATGAGCAGTTCTTC. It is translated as CASSTAGTKDSYNEQFF.

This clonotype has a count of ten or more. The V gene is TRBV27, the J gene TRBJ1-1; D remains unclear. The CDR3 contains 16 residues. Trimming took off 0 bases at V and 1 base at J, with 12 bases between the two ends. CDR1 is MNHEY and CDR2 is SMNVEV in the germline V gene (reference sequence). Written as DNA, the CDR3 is TGTGCCAGCAGTTTATCAGCAGCCGCTTGGAACACTGAAGCTTTCTTT. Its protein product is CASSLSAAAWNTEAFF.

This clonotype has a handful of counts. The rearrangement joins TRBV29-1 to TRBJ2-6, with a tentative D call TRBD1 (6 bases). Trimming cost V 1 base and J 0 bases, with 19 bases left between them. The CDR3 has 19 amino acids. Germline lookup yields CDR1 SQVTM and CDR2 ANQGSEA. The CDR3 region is CSVEAGSGTLFSGANVLTF. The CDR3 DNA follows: TGCAGCGTTGAAGCGGGATCCGGGACACTCTTCTCTGGGGCCAACGTCCTGACTTTC.

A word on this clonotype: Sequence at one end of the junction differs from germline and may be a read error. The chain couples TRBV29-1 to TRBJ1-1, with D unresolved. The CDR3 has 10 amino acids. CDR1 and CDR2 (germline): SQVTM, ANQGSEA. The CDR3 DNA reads TGCAGCGCTGAAGGTCCGGGCGCTTTCTTT. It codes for CSAEGPGAFF.

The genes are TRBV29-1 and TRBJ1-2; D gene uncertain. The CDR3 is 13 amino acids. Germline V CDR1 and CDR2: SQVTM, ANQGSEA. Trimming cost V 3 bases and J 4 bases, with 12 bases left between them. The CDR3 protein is CSVDPVKPYGYTF. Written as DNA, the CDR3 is TGCAGCGTTGACCCCGTGAAACCCTATGGCTACACCTTC.

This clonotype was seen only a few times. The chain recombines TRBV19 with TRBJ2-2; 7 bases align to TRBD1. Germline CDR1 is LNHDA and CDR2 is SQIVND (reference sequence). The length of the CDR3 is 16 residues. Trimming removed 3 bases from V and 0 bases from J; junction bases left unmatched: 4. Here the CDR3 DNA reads TGTGCCAGTAGTATGCCCCAGGGGGCGAACACCGGGGAGCTGTTTTTT. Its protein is CASSMPQGANTGELFF.

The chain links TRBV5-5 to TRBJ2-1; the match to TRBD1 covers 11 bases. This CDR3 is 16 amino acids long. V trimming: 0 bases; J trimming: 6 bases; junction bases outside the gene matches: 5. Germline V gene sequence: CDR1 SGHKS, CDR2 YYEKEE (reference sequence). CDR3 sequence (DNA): TGTGCCAGCAGCTTGGTCCCCGGGACAGGGGGCAATGAGCAGTTCTTC. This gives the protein CASSLVPGTGGNEQFF.

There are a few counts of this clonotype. The CDR3 region has the DNA TGTGCCAGCAGTTTAGCAGGGGGTTTGTACTCACCCCTCCACTTT. It translates to CASSLAGGLYSPLHF. This sequence joins TRBV12-3 or TRBV12-4 and TRBJ1-6; D may be TRBD1 (6 bases). This CDR3 comprises 15 residues. Trimming took off 0 bases at V and 10 bases at J, with 13 bases between the two ends.

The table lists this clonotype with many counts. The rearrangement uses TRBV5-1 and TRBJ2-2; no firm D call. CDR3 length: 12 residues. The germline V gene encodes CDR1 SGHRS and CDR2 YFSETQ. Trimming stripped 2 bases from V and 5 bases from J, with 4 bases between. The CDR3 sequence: CASSFGTGELFF. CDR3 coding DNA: TGCGCCAGCAGCTTTGGTACCGGGGAGCTGTTTTTT.

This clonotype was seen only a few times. CDR3 in DNA: TGTGCCAGCAGTTTACTGACTCCCCCTGGGACCCAGTACTTC. Its protein is CASSLLTPPGTQYF. The chain recombines TRBV28 with TRBJ2-5; no reliable D call. Germline loops: CDR1 MDHEN, CDR2 SYDVKM. With 2 bases removed from V and 7 bases from J, the gap between germline ends came to 14 bases. This CDR3 comprises 14 residues.

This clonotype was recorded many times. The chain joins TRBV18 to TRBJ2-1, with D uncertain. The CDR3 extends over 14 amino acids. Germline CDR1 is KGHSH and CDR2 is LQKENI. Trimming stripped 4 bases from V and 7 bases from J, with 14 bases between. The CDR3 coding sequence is TGTGCCAGCTCACTTCGACCCGACAATAATGAGCAGTTCTTC. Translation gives CASSLRPDNNEQFF.

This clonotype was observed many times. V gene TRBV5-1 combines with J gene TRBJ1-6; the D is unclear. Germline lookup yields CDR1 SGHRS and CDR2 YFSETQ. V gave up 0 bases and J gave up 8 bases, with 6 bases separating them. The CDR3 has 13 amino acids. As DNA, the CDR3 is TGCGCCAGCAGCTTGGAAAGGGATTCACCCCTCCACTTT. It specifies CASSLERDSPLHF.

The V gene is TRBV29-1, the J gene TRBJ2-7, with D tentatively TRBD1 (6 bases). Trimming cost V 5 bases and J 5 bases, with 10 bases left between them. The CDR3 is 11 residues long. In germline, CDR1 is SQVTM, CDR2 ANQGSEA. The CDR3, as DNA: TGCAGCGTTACAGGGTTCCACGAGCAGTACTTC. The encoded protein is CSVTGFHEQYF.

CDR3: CASSVVVSPNYGYTF. CDR3 coding DNA: TGTGCCAGCAGCGTAGTGGTCAGCCCTAACTATGGCTACACCTTC. The chain has TRBV9 and TRBJ1-2; D is ambiguous. This CDR3 has 15 amino acids. Trimming cost V 0 bases and J 0 bases, with 9 bases left between them. Germline values: CDR1 SGDLS, CDR2 YYNGEE.